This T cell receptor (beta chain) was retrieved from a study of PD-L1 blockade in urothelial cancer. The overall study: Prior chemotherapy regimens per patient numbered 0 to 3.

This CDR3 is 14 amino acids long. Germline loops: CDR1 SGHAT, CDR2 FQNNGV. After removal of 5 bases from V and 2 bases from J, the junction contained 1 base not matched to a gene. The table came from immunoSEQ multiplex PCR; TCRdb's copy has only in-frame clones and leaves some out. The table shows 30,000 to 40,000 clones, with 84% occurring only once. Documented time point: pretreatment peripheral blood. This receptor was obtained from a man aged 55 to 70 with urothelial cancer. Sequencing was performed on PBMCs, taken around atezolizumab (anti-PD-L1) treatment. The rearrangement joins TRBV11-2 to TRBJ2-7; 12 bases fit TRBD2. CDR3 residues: CASSPSGRAYEQYF. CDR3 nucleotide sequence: TGTGCCAGCAGCCCTAGCGGGAGGGCCTACGAGCAGTACTTC.